The TCR beta chain described here comes from a study of OX40 agonist ivuxolimab in advanced cancers. About the full investigation: Ivuxolimab was an agonistic, fully human IgG2 monoclonal antibody directed against OX40 (CD134), a costimulatory receptor. Among the roughly 54 dose-escalation patients, roughly 20 had hepatocellular carcinoma, approximately 15 melanoma, 9 renal cell carcinoma and 9 head and neck cancer. Patients were allowed to have had prior anti-PD-1, anti-PD-L1 or anti-CTLA-4 therapy, and around 40% of the dose-escalation patients had previously received checkpoint inhibitors. Intravenous ivuxolimab was administered to patients every 2 weeks at six dose levels: 0.01, 0.1, 0.3, 1.5, 3 and 10 mg/kg. Peripheral TCRbeta sequencing aimed to test whether ivuxolimab altered TCR sequence diversity and caused clonal T-cell expansion. Partial responses occurred in three dose-escalation patients: two with cutaneous melanoma and one with hepatocellular carcinoma. In the dose-escalation cohort, roughly 80% of patients were male, and the mean age was roughly 60 years, with a range of roughly 23 to 85. The paper covers the monotherapy dose-escalation part of the phase I ivuxolimab trial, which included N ≈ 54 patients.

For sequencing of the TCRbeta CDR3 region, genomic DNA was extracted from the sorted cells. The immunoSEQ Assay was used to sequence the TCRbeta CDR3 regions. TCRdb obtained this table from immuneACCESS and retained in-frame rearrangements with V and J assigned. These tables miss some clones; where compared with another copy, unresolved V genes account for less than half of the shortfall, and the remainder is unexplained. In this sample the table shows about 67,000 clones, over 75% of which occur a single time. The leading ten clones occupy 4.5% to 6% of the sample. Patients with autoimmune disease history or receiving systemic immunosuppression were excluded from the trial. Peripheral blood for TCR sequencing was collected from all dose cohorts at baseline, on cycle 4 day 1, and on cycle 7 day 1. Samples came from an open-label, multicenter, first-in-human phase I dose-escalation trial of ivuxolimab. Adults with locally advanced or metastatic head and neck squamous cell, hepatocellular, melanoma or renal cell carcinoma were enrolled in the trial. CD4+ and CD8+ T cells were sorted separately from peripheral blood before TCR sequencing.

Of note for this clone: The antigen this receptor binds is unknown. It has no much larger one-base neighbor in the sample; base qualities were not kept.

Overall results and qualifications from the work: Clonal expansion of both CD4+ and CD8+ blood T cells was observed from baseline to week 6 at doses 0.1 to 3.0 mg/kg. On average, CD8+ T cells showed more expanded clones than CD4+ T cells after ivuxolimab. Low levels of normalized T-cell clonal expansion were also seen in some nonresponding patients. Which antigens the clonally expanded peripheral T cells were specific for was not determined. In the 0.1-3.0 mg/kg groups, partial responders had among the lowest normalized peripheral clonal expansion, particularly in CD8+ T cells.

Per the germline V gene, SGHNT is the CDR1 and YENEEA is the CDR2. Trimming takes 0 bases from V and 9 bases from J, and the germline ends sit 9 bases apart. From its cysteine to its phenylalanine, the CDR3 spans 13 amino acids. Here the CDR3 DNA is all that survives: 39 bases in frame from base 1. Here the chain combines TRBV11-3 and TRBJ2-1; the D gene is unclear. The clonotype originates from an adult with an advanced solid tumor such as melanoma, head and neck, liver or kidney cancer. This specimen consisted of CD4+ or CD8+ T cells sorted from blood, obtained in a trial of the OX40 agonist ivuxolimab. The CDR3 protein sequence reads: CASSLDRRGEQFF. The DNA reads TGTGCCAGCAGCTTAGATCGGCGTGGTGAGCAGTTCTTC. Where the CDR3 stops, the reference TRBV11-3 and TRBJ2-1 genes take over; the full variable domain is EAGVVQSPRYKIIEKKQPVAFWCNPISGHNTLYWYLQNLGQGPELLIRYENEEAVDDSQLPKDRFSAERLKGVDSTLKIQPAELGDSAVYLCASSLDRRGEQFFGPGTRLTVL.